This TCR beta chain was sequenced in a study of memory CD4+ T cells and cytomegalovirus serostatus. Data came from immunoSEQ multiplex PCR; TCRdb stores just in-frame clones and leaves some out. The profile covers under 85,000 clones, with around four fifths appearing a single time and around 2.6% taken by the ten largest. Single viable CD3+CD4+CD8-CD45RO+ cells were sorted as the memory CD4+ T cells. This CDR3 spans 13 amino acids. Trimming removed 6 bases from V and 6 bases from J, with 11 bases in between. Germline V gene sequence: CDR1 MNHEY, CDR2 SMNVEV (reference sequence). This clonotype was obtained from an adult in good health and CMV-seropositive. The J gene is TRBJ2-2, the V gene TRBV27, with a weak D call TRBD2 (6 bases). The source material was memory CD4+ T cells from blood. CDR3 nucleotides: TGTGCCAGCAGCCATGGCGGGGCCGGGGAGCTGTTTTTT. Amino acid sequence: CASSHGGAGELFF.